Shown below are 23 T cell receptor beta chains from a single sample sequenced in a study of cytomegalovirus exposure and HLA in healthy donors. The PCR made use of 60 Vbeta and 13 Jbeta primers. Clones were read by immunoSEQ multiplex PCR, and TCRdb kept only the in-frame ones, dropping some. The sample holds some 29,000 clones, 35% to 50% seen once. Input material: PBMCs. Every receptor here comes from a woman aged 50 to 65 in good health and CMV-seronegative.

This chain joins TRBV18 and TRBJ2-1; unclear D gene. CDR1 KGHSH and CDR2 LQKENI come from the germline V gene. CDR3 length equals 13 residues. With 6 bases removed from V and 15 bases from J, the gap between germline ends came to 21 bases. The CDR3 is CASSLNIGSIWFF. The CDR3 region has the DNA TGTGCCAGCTCGCTAAACATCGGGTCTATCTGGTTCTTC. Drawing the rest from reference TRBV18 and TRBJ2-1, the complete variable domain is NAGVMQNPRHLVRRRGQEARLRCSPMKGHSHVYWYRQLPEEGLKFMVYLQKENIIDESGMPKERFSAEFPKEGPSILRIQQVVRGDSAAYFCASSLNIGSIWFFGPGTRLTVL.

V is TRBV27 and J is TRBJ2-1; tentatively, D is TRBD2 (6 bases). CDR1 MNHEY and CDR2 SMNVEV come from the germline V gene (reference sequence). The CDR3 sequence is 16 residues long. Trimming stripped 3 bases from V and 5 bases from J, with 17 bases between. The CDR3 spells CASSLISGSSNNEQFF. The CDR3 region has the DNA TGTGCCAGCAGTTTGATTTCCGGGAGCTCTAACAATGAGCAGTTCTTC.

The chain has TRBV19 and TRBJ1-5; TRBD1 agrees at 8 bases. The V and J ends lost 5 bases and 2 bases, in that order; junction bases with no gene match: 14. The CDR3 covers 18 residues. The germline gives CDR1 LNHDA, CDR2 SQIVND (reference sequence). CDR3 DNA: TGTGCCAGTAGTCCTCGGACAGGGAGGAATTTAGGCAATCAGCCCCAGCATTTT. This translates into CASSPRTGRNLGNQPQHF.

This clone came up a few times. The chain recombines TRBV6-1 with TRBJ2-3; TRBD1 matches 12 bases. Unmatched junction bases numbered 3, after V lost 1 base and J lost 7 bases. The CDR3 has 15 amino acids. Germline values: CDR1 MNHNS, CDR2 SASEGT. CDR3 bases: TGTGCCAGCAGTGAAGGGGGACAGGGGGCACATACGCAGTATTTT. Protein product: CASSEGGQGAHTQYF.

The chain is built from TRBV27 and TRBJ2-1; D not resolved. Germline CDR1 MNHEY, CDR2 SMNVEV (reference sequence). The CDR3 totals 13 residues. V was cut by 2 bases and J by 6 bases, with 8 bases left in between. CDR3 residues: CASSLGRPNEQFF. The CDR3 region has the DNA TGTGCCAGCAGTTTAGGCAGGCCCAATGAGCAGTTCTTC.

The chain's CDR3 is CASSLGTPNEQFF. CDR3 sequence (DNA): TGTGCCAGCAGCTTAGGGACTCCCAATGAGCAGTTCTTC. The V call is TRBV5-4, the J call TRBJ2-1; tentatively, D is TRBD2 (6 bases). With 2 bases removed from V and 6 bases from J, the gap between germline ends came to 9 bases. In germline, CDR1 is SGHNT, CDR2 YYREEE (reference sequence). The length of the CDR3 is 13 residues.

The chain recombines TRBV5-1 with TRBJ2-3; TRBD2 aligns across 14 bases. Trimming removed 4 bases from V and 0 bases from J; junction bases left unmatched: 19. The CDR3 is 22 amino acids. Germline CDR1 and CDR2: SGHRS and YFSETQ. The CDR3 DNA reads TGCGCCAGCAGCGTGCCGGGACTAGCGGGGGTAACCTACCGGCATAGCACAGATACGCAGTATTTT. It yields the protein CASSVPGLAGVTYRHSTDTQYF.

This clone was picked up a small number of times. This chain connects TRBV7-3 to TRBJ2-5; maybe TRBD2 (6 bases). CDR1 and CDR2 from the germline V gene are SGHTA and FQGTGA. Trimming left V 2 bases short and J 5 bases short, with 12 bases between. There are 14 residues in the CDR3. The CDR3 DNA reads TGTGCCAGCAGCTTAGGAGGGGTCGGCGAGACCCAGTACTTC. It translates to CASSLGGVGETQYF.

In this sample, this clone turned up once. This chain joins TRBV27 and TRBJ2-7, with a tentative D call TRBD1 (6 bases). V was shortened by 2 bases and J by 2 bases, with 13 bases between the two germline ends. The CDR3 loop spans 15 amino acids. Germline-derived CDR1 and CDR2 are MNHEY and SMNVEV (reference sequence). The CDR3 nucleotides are TGTGCCAGCAGTTTAGACGGGACAAGTCCCTACGAGCAGTACTTC. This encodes CASSLDGTSPYEQYF.

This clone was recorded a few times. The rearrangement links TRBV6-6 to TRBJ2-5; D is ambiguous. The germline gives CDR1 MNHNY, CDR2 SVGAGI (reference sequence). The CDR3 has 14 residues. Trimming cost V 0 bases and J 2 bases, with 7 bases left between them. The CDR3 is CASSYSQRQETQYF. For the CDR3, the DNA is TGTGCCAGCAGTTACTCGCAGAGGCAAGAGACCCAGTACTTC.

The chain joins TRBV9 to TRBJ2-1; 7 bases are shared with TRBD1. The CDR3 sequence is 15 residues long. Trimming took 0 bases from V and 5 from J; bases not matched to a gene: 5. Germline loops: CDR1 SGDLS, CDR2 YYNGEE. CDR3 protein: CASSVEAGGNNEQFF. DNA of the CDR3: TGTGCCAGCAGCGTAGAAGCAGGGGGTAACAATGAGCAGTTCTTC. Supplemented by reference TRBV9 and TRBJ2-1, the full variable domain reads DSGVTQTPKHLITATGQRVTLRCSPRSGDLSVYWYQQSLDQGLQFLIQYYNGEERAKGNILERFSAQQFPDLHSELNLSSLELGDSALYFCASSVEAGGNNEQFFGPGTRLTVL.

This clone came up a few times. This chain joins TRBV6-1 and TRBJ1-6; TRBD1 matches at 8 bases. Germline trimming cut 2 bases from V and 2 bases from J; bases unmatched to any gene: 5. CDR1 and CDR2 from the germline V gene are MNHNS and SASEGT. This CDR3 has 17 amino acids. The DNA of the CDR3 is TGTGCCAGCAGTGAAACCCGGACAGGGACCTATAATTCACCCCTCCACTTT. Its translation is CASSETRTGTYNSPLHF.

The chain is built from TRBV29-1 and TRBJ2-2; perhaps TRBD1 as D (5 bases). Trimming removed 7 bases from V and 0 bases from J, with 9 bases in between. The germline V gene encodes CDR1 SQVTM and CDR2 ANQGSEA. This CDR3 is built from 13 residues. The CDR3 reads CSGRQTNTGELFF. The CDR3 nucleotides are TGCAGCGGTCGACAGACGAACACCGGGGAGCTGTTTTTT.

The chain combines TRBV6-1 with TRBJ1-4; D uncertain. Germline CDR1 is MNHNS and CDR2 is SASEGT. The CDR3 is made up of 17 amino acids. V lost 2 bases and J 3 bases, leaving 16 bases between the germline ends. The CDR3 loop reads CASSEWGGLAANEKLFF. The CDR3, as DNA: TGTGCCAGCAGTGAATGGGGAGGATTGGCGGCTAATGAAAAACTGTTTTTT.

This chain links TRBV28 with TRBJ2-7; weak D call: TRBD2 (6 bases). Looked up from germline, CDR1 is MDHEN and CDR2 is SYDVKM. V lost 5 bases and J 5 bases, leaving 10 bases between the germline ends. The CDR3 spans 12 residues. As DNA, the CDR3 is TGTGCCAGCAGTCAGACTAGGAACGAGCAGTACTTC. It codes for CASSQTRNEQYF.

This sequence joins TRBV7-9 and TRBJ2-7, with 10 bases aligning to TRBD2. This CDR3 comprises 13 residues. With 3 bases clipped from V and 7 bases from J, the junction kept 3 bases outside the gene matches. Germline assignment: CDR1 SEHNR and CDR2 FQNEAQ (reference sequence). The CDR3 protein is CASSLASGGEQYF. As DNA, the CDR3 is TGTGCCAGCAGCTTGGCTAGCGGGGGTGAGCAGTACTTC.

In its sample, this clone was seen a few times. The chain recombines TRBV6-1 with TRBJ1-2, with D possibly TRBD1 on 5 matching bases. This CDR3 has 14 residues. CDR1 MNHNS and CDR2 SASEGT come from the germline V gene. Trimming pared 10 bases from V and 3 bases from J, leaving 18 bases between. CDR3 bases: TGTGCCACCACGGATCGGGGGGTCGACTATGGCTACACCTTC. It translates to CATTDRGVDYGYTF.

CDR3: CASSTGLAGGSGELFF. DNA of the CDR3: TGTGCCAGCAGCACGGGACTAGCGGGAGGGTCCGGGGAGCTGTTTTTT. The J gene is TRBJ2-2, the V gene TRBV7-3; TRBD2 matches at 16 bases. Germline CDR1 and CDR2: SGHTA and FQGTGA. The CDR3 runs to 16 residues. With 5 bases clipped from V and 6 bases from J, the junction kept 3 bases outside the gene matches.

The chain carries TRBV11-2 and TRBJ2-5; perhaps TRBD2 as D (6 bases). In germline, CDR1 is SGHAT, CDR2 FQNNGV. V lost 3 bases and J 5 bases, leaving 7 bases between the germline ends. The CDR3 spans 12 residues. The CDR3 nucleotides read TGTGCCAGCAGCTTGGAGGGGGAGACCCAGTACTTC. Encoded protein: CASSLEGETQYF. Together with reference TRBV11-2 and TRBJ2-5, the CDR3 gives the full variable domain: EAGVAQSPRYKIIEKRQSVAFWCNPISGHATLYWYQQILGQGPKLLIQFQNNGVVDDSQLPKDRFSAERLKGVDSTLKIQPAKLEDSAVYLCASSLEGETQYFGPGTRLLVL.

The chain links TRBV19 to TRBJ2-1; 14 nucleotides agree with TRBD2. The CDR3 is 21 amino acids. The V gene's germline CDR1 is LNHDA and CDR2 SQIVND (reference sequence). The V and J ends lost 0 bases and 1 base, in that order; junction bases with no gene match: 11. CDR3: CASSIDLPGLAGEISYNEQFF. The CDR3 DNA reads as TGTGCCAGTAGTATAGATCTCCCGGGACTAGCGGGGGAGATTTCCTACAATGAGCAGTTCTTC. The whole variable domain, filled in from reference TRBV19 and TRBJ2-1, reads DGGITQSPKYLFRKEGQNVTLSCEQNLNHDAMYWYRQDPGQGLRLIYYSQIVNDFQKGDIAEGYSVSREKKESFPLTVTSAQKNPTAFYLCASSIDLPGLAGEISYNEQFFGPGTRLTVL.

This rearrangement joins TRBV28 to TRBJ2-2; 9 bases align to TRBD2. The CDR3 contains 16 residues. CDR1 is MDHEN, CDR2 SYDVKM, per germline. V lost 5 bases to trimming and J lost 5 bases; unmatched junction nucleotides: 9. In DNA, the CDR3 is TGTGCCAGCAGTCCCCCCCTAGCGGGAAGGACCGGGGAGCTGTTTTTT. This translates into CASSPPLAGRTGELFF.

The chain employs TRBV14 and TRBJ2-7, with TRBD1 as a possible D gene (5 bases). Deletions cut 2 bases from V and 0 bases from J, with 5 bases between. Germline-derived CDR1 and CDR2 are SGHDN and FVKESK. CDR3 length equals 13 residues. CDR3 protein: CASSQQGSYEQYF. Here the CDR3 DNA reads TGTGCCAGCAGCCAACAGGGCTCCTACGAGCAGTACTTC.

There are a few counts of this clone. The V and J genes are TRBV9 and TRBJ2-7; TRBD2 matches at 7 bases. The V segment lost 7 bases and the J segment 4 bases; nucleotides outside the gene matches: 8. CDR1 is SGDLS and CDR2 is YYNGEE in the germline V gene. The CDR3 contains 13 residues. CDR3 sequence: CASSRAGDYEQYF. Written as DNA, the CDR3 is TGTGCCAGCTCGCGTGCGGGAGATTACGAGCAGTACTTC.